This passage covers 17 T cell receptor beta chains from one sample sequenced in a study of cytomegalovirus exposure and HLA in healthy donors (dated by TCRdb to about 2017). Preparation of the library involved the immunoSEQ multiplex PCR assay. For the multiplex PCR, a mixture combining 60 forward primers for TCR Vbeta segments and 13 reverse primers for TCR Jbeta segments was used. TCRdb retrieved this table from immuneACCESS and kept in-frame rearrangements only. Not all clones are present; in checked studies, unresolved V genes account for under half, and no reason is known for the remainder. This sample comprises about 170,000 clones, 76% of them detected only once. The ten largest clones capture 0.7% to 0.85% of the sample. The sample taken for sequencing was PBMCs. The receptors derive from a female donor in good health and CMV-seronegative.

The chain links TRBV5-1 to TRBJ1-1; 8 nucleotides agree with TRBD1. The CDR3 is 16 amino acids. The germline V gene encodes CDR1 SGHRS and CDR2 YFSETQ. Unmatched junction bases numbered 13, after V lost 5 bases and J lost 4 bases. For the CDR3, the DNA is TGCGCCAGCAGTGGGGGACAGGTGAACCCTCTCACTGAAGCTTTCTTT. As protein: CASSGGQVNPLTEAFF. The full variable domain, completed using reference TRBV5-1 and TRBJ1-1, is KAGVTQTPRYLIKTRGQQVTLSCSPISGHRSVSWYQQTPGQGLQFLFEYFSETQRNKGNFPGRFSGRQFSNSRSEMNVSTLELGDSALYLCASSGGQVNPLTEAFFGQGTRLTVV.

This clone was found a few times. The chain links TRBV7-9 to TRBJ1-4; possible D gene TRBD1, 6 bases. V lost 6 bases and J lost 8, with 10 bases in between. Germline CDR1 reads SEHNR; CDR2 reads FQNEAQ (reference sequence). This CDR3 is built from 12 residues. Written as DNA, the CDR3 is TGTGCCAGCAGGGACAGTGAAGAAAAACTGTTTTTT. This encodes CASRDSEEKLFF.

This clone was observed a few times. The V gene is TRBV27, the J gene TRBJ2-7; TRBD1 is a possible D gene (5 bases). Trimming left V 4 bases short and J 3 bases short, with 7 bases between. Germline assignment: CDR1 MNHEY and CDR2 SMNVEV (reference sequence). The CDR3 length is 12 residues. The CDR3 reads CASSYQGYEQYF. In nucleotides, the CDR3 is TGTGCCAGCAGTTATCAGGGCTACGAGCAGTACTTC.

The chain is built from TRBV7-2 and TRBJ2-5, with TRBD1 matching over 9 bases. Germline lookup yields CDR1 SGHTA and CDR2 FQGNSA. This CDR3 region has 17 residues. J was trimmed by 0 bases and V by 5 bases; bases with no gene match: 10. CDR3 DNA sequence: TGTGCCAGCAGCCCCTACAGGGGGCTCTTGGACCAAGAGACCCAGTACTTC. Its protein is CASSPYRGLLDQETQYF.

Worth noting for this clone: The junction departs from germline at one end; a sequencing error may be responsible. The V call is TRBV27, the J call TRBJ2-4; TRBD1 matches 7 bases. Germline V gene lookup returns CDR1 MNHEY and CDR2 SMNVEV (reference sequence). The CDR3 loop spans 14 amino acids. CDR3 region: CASRGTGTENSQYF. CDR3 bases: TGTGCCAGCAGGGGTACCGGGACAGAAAACAGTCAGTACTTC.

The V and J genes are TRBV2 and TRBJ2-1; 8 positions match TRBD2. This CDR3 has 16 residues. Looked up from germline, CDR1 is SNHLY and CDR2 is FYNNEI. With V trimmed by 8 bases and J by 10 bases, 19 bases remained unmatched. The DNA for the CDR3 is TGTGCCAGCTCTGCGGGCGGGGCGGGGGGCCTAAGGGAGCAGTTCTTC. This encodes CASSAGGAGGLREQFF.

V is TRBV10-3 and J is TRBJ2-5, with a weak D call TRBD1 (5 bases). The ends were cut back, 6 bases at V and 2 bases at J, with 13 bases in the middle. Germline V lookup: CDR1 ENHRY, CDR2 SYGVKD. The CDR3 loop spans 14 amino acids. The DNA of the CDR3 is TGTGCCATCAGGGACCCAGGGTGGCAAGAGACCCAGTACTTC. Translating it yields CAIRDPGWQETQYF.

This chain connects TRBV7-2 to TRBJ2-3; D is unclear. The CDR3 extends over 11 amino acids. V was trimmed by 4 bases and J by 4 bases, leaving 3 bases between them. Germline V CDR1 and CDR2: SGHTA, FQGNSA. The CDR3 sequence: CASSSADTQYF. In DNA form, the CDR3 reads TGTGCCAGCAGCTCGGCAGATACGCAGTATTTT.

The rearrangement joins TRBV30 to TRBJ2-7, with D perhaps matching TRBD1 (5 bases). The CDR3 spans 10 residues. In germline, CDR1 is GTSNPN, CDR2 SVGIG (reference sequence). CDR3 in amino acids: CALGVGRLYF. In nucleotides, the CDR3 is TGTGCATTAGGGGTTGGCAGGCTTTACTTC.

The CDR3 loop is CASSSTSGGLGETQYF. The CDR3 bases are TGTGCCAGCAGCTCTACTAGCGGGGGCCTCGGCGAGACCCAGTACTTC. The chain employs TRBV9 and TRBJ2-5, with 11 bases fitting TRBD2. V trimming: 4 bases; J trimming: 5 bases; junction bases outside the gene matches: 10. The germline V gene has CDR1 SGDLS and CDR2 YYNGEE. CDR3 length: 16 residues.

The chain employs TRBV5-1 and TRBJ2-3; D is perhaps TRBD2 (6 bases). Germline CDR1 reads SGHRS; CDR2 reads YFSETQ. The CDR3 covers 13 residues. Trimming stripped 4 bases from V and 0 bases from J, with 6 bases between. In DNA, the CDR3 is TGCGCCAGCAGCGGGACTAGCACAGATACGCAGTATTTT. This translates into CASSGTSTDTQYF.

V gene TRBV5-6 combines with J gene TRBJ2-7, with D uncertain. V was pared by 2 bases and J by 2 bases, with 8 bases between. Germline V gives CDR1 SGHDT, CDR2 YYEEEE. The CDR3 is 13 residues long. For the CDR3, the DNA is TGTGCCAGCAGCTTCCGCAGAACCTACGAGCAGTACTTC. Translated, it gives CASSFRRTYEQYF.

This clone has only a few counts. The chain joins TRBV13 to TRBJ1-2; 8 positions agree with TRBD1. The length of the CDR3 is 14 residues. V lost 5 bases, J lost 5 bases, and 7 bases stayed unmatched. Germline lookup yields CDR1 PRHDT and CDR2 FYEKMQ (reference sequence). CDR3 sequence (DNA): TGTGCCAGCAGCCCCCAAGACAGGGGTTATGGCTACACCTTC. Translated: CASSPQDRGYGYTF.

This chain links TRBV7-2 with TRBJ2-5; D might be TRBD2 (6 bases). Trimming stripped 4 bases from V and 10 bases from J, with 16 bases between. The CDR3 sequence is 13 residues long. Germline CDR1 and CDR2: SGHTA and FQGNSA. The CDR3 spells CASSSWGEADQYF. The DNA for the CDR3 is TGTGCCAGCAGCTCTTGGGGGGAAGCGGACCAGTACTTC.

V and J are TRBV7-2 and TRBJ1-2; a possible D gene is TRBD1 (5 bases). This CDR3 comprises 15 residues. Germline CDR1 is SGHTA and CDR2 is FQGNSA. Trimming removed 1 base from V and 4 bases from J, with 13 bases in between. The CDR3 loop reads CASSLVPGLLYGYTF. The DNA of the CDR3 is TGTGCCAGCAGCTTAGTTCCGGGACTCCTCTATGGCTACACCTTC.

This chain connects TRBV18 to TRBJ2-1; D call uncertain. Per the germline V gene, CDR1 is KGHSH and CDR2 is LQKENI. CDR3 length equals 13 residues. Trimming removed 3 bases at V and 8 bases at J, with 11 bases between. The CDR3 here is CASSPFMAHEQFF. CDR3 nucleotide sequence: TGTGCCAGCTCACCGTTCATGGCCCATGAGCAGTTCTTC.

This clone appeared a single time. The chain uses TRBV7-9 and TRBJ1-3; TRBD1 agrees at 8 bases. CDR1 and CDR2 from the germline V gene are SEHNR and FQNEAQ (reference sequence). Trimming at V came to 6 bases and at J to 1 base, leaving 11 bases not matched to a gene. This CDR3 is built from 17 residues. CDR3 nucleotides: TGTGCCAGCAGAGAACGTGGACAGGGAACGTCTGGAAACACCATATATTTT. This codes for CASRERGQGTSGNTIYF.